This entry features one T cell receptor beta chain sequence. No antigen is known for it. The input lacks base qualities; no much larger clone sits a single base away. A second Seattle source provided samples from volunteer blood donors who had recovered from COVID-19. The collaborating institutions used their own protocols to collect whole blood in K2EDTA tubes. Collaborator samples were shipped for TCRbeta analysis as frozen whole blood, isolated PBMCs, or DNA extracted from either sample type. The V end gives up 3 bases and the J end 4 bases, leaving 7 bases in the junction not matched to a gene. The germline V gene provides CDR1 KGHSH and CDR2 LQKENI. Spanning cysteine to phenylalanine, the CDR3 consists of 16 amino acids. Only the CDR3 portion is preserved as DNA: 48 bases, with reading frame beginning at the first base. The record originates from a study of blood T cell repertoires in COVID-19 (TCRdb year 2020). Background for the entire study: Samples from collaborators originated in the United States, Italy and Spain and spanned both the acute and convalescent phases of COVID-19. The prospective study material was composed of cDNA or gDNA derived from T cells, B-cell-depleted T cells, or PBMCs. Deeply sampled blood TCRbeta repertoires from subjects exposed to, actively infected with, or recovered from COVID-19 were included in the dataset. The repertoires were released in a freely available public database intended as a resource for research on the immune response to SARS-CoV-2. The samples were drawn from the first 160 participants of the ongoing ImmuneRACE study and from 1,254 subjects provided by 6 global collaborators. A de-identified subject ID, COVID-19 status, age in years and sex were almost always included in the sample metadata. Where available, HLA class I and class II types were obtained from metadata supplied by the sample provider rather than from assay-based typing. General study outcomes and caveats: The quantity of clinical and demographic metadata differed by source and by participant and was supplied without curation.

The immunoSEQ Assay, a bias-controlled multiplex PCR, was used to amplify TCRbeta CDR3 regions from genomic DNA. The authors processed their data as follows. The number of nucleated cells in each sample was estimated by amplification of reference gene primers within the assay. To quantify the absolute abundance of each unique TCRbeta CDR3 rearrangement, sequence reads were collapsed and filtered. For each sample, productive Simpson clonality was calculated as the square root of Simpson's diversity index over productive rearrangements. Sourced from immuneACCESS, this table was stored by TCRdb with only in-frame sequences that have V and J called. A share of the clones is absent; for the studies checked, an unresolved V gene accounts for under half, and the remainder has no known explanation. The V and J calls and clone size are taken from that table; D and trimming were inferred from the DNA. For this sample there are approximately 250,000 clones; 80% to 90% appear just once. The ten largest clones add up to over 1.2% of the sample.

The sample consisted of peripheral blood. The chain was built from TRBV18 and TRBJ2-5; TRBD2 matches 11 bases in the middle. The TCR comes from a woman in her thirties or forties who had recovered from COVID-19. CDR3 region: CASSPSSGGAGETQYF. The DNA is TGTGCCAGCTCACCGAGTAGCGGGGGGGCCGGAGAGACCCAGTACTTC.